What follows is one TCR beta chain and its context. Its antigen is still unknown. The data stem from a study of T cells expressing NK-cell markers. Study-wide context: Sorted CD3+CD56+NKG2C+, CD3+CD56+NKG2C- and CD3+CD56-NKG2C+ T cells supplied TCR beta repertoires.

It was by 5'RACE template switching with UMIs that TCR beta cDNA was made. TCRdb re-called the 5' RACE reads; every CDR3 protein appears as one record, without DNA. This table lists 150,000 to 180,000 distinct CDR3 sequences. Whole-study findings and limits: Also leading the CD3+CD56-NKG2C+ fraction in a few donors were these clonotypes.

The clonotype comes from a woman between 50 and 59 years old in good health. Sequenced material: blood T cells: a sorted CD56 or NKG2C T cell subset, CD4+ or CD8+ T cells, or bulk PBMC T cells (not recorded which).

The CDR3 spells CASSPTGGINEQYF. The J gene is TRBJ2-7, the V gene TRBV27; as DNA is missing, the TRBD1 call by TCRdb cannot be tested. Germline CDR1 and CDR2: MNHEY and SMNVEV (reference sequence). This CDR3 comprises 14 residues.